This entry features one T cell receptor beta chain sequence. Antigen unknown. Trimming took 2 bases from V and 6 from J, leaving 15 bases between them. The length of the CDR3 is 15 residues. CDR1 is SEHNR, CDR2 FQNEAQ, per germline (reference sequence). The treatment: oral pan-JAK inhibitor, 5-10 mg twice daily. Investigators isolated RNA and reverse transcribed it into cDNA to act as the sequencing template. Repertoires were generated with immunoSEQ multiplex PCR, while TCRdb's copy carries only in-frame clones and drops some. This sample has fewer than 100,000 clones, with about two thirds found just once. This record belongs to a study of CD8+ T cells in alopecia areata. Study-level information: The drug, oral tofacitinib, was given to treated patients at 5 to 10 mg twice daily. General observations from the study: Researchers reported that TCR sharing among patients proved less clear than in mice, possibly HLA-linked.

This clonotype was sampled from a human donor with alopecia areata. Sample: CD8+ T cells sorted from blood, taken around week 44, from a patient treated with tofacitinib. The chain is built from TRBV7-9 and TRBJ2-3; TRBD1 is a possible D gene (5 bases). CDR3 sequence (DNA): TGTGCCAGCAGCTTACAGGGATCCCTTCTCGATACGCAGTATTTT. Its protein is CASSLQGSLLDTQYF.